This T cell receptor (beta chain) was identified during a study of blood T cell repertoires in COVID-19. About the study: The cDNA or gDNA used as material had been derived from T cells, B-cell-depleted T cells, or PBMCs.

In the authors' workflow: Scientists estimated how many nucleated cells there were by amplifying reference gene primers. Some clones are missing from TCRdb's copy, which holds only in-frame ones; the method was immunoSEQ multiplex PCR. Clonal size and the V and J genes are those of that table, whereas D and trimming came from the DNA. The table lists about 170,000 clones, roughly nine tenths of them singletons, with 0.95% to 1.5% in the top ten. Those enrolled, adults aged roughly 18 to 89 years, came from about two dozen US areas. Participants' own reports of clinical history determined their cohort assignment. CDR3 size: 15 residues. Looked up from germline, CDR1 is MNHEY and CDR2 is SVGAGI. The germline V and J ends were trimmed by 7 bases and 8 bases, with 23 bases remaining between them.

Source material: PBMCs or T cells enriched from blood (not recorded which). The chain carries TRBV6-5 and TRBJ1-2; possibly TRBD1 for D (5 bases). The TCR originated in a human donor with acute COVID-19. The donor label of this sample is uncertain. The CDR3 bases are TGTGCCAGCACAAATATCAGGGTCGGCTTCTCAGGCTACACCTTC. As protein: CASTNIRVGFSGYTF.